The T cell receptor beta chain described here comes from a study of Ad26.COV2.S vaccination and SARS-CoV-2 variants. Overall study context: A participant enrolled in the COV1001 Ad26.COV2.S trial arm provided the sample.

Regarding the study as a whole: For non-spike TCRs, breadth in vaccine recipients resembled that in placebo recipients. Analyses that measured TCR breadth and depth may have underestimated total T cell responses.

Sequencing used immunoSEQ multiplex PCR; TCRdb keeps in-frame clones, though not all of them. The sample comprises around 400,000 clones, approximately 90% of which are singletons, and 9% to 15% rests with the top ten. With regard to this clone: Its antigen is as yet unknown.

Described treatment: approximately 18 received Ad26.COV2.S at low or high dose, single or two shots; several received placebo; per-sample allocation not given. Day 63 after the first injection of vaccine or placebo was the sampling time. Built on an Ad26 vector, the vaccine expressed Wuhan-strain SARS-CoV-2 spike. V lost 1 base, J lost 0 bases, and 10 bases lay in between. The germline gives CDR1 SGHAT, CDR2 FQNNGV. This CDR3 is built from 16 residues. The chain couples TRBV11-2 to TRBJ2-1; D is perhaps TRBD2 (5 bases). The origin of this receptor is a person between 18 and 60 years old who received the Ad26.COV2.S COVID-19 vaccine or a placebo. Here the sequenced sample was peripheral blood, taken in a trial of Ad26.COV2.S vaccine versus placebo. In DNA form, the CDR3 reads TGTGCCAGCAGCTTAGGGACGGGGAGCTCCTACAATGAGCAGTTCTTC. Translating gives CASSLGTGSSYNEQFF.